This T cell receptor (beta chain) was captured in a study of identical twins. Study outcomes and limitations: Models underestimated out-of-frame TCR alpha sharing in monozygotic twins. The study based its conclusions on cross-sectional statistical analysis and did not follow the same donors.

Germline V gives CDR1 LGHNA, CDR2 YSLEER. V lost 0 bases to trimming and J lost 4 bases, with 6 bases between them. The CDR3 spans 13 residues. This clonotype showed up many times. Its antigen is unidentified. Template switching, a step in the protocol, added a universal primer site, and cDNA carried unique molecular identifiers. A single record per CDR3 protein comes from TCRdb applying MiXCR to the 5' RACE reads. The repertoire has roughly 710,000 distinct CDR3 sequences, less than 7% of them found once; the top ten carry 1.5% to 2%. The J gene is TRBJ1-2, the V gene TRBV4-3; D ambiguous. Input material: naive T cells sorted from blood. The origin of this receptor is a young man in good health. In nucleotides, the CDR3 is TGCGCCAGCAGCCAAGACAGGTTCTATGGCTACACCTTC. It is translated as CASSQDRFYGYTF.